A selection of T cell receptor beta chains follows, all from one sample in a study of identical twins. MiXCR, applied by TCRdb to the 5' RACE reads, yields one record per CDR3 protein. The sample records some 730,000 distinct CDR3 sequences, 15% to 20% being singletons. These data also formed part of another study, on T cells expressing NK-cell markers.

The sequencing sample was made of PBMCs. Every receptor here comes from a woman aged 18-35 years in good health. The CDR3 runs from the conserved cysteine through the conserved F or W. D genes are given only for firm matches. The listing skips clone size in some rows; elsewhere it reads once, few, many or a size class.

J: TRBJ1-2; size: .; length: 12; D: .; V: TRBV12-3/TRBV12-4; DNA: TGTGCCAGCAGTTCAAGGACCTATGGCTACACCTTC; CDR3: CASSSRTYGYTF
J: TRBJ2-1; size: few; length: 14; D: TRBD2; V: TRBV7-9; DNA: TGTGCCAGCAGGAAAGGCGGGAGTTCTGATGAGCAGTTCTTC; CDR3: CASRKGGSSDEQFF
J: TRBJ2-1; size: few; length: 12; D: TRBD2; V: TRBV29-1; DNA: TGCAGCGTTGCCGGGACTAGATCGGCCCCGTTCTTC; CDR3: CSVAGTRSAPFF
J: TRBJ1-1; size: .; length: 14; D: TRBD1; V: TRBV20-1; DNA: TGCAGTGCTGTCCGGGACAGGGGTGGTCTTGAAGCTTTCTTT; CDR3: CSAVRDRGGLEAFF
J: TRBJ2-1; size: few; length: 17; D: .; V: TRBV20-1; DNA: TGCAGTGCTAGGGGGGGTCTAGGGAGCCGCTCCTACAATGAGCAGTTCTTC; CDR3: CSARGGLGSRSYNEQFF
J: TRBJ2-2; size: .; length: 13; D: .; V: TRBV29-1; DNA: TGCAGCGGCCGGGAGACAGAACGGGGGGAGCTGTTTTTT; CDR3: CSGRETERGELFF
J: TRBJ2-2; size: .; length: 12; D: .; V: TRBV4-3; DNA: TGCGCCAGCGCCACCCCTTCCGGGGAGCTGTTTTTT; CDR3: CASATPSGELFF
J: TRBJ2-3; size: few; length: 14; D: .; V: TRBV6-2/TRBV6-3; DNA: TGTGCCAGCAGTTACCAGGGAGGCACAGATACGCAGTATTTT; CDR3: CASSYQGGTDTQYF
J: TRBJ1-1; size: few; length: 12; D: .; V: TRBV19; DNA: TGTGCCACCCGGACAGCGAACACTGAAGCTTTCTTT; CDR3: CATRTANTEAFF
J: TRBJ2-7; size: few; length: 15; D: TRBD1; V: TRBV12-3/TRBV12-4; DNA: TGTGCCAGCAAACCGGGACAGGTCTTCTCCTACGAGCAGTACTTC; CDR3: CASKPGQVFSYEQYF
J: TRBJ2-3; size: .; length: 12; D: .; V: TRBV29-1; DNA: TGCAGCGTTACAGGGAGTACAGATACGCAGTATTTT; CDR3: CSVTGSTDTQYF
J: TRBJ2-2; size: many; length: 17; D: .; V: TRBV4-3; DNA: TGCGCCAGCAGCCAAGAAATCGCACAGACCTACACCGGGGAGCTGTTTTTT; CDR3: CASSQEIAQTYTGELFF
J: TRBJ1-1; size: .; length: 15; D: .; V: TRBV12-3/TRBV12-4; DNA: TGTGCCAGCAGTTTCGACGCACAGTACTGGACTGAAGCTTTCTTT; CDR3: CASSFDAQYWTEAFF